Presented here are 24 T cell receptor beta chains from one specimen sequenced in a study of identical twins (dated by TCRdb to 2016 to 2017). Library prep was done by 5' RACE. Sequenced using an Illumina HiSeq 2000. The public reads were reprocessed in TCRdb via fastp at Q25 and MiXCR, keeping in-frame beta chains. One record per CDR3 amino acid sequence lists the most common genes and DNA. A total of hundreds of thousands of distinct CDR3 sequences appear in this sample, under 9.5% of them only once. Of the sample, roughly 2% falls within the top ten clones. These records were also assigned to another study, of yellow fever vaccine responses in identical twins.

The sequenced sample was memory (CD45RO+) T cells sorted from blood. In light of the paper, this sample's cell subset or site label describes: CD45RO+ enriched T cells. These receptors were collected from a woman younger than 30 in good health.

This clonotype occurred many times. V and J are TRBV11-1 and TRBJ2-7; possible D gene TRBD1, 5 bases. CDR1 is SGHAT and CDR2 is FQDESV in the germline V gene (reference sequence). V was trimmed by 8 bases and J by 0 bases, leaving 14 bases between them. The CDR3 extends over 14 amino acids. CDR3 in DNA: TGTGCCAGCTCTTTAGGGGTCGGCTCCTACGAGCAGTACGTC. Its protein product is CASSLGVGSYEQYV.

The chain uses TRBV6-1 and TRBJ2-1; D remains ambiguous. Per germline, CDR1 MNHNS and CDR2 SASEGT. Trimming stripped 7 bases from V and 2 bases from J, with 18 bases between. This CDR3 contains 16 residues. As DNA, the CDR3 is TGTGCCAGCAACCAAGCAAGGCGAGTGCCCTACAATGAGCAGTTCTTC. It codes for CASNQARRVPYNEQFF.

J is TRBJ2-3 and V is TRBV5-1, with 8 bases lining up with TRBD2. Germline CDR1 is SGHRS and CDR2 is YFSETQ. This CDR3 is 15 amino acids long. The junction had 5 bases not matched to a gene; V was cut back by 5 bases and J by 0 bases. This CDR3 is CASRGSGGSTDTQYF. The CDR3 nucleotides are TGCGCCAGCAGGGGGAGCGGGGGAAGCACAGATACGCAGTATTTT.

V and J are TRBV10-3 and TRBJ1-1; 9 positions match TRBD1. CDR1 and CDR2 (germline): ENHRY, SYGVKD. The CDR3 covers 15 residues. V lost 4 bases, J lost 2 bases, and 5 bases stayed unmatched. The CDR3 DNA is TGTGCCATCAGTGGCCGACAGGGGGTTAACACTGAAGCTTTCTTT. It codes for CAISGRQGVNTEAFF.

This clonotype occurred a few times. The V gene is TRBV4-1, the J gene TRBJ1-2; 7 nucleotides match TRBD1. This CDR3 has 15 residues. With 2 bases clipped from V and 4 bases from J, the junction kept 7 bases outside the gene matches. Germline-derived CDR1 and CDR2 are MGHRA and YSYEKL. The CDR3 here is CASSQTTGTAYGYTF. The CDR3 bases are TGCGCCAGCAGCCAAACTACCGGGACAGCCTATGGCTACACCTTC.

The CDR3 DNA follows: TGTGCCAGCAGTAAGGACGGCTTCTATGGCTACACCTTC. Its protein product is CASSKDGFYGYTF. The chain joins TRBV6-6 to TRBJ1-2; no reliable D call. This CDR3 spans 13 amino acids. The V gene lost 5 bases and the J gene lost 4 bases, with 11 bases spanning the gap. Germline CDR1 reads MNHNY; CDR2 reads SVGAGI (reference sequence).

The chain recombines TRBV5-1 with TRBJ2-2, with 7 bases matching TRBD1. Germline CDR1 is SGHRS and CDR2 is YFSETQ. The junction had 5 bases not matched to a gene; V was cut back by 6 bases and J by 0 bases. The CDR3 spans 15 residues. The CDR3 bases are TGCGCCAGCACTACCGGACAGGCGAACACCGGGGAGCTGTTTTTT. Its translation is CASTTGQANTGELFF.

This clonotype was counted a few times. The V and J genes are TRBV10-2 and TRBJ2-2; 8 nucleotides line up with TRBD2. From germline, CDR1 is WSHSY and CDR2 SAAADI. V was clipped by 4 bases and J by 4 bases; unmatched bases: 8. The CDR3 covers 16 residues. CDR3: CASSAGTSFGTGELFF. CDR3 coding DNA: TGCGCCAGCAGTGCCGGGACTAGTTTTGGCACCGGGGAGCTGTTTTTT.

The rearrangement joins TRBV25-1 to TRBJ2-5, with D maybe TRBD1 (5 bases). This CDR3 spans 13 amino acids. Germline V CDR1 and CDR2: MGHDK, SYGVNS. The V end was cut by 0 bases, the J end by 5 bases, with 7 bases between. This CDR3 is CASSEYKGETQYF. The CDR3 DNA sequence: TGTGCCAGCAGTGAATATAAGGGGGAGACCCAGTACTTC.

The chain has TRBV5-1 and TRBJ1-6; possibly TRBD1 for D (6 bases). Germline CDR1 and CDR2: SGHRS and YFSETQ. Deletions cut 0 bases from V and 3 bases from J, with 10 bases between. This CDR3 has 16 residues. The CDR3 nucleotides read TGCGCCAGCAGCTTGGATGACAGGCACTATAATTCACCCCTCCACTTT. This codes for CASSLDDRHYNSPLHF.

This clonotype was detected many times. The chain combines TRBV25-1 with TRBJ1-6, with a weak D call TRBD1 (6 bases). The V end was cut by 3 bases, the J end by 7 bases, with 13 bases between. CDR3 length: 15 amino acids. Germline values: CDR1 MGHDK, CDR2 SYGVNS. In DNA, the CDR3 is TGTGCCAGCAGTGACCGTGGGGGCCTAAATTCACCCCTCCACTTT. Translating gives CASSDRGGLNSPLHF.

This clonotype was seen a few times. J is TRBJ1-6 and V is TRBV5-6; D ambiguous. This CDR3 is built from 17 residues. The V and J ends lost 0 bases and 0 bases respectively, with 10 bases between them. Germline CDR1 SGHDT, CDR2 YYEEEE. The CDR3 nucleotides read TGTGCCAGCAGCTTGGGACCACAGCGCTCCTATAATTCACCCCTCCACTTT. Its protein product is CASSLGPQRSYNSPLHF.

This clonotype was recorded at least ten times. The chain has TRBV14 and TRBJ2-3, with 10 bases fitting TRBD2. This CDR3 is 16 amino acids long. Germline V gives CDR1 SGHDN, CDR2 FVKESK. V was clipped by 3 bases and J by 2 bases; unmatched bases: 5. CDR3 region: CASSHAGLAITDTQYF. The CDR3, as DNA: TGTGCCAGCAGCCACGCGGGACTAGCGATCACAGATACGCAGTATTTT.

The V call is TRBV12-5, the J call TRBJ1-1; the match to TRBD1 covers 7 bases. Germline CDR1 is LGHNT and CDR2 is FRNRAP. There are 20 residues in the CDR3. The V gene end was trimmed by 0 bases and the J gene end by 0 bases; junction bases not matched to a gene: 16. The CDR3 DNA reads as TGTGCTAGTGGTTTGGTACTCTCCGGGACAGCGAGCGATATGAACACTGAAGCTTTCTTT. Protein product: CASGLVLSGTASDMNTEAFF.

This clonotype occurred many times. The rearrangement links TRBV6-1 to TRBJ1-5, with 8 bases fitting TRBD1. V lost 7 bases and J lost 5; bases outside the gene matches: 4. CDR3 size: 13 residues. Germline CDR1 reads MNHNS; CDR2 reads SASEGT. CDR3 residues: CASKGQGDQPQHF. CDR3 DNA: TGTGCCAGCAAAGGACAGGGAGATCAGCCCCAGCATTTT.

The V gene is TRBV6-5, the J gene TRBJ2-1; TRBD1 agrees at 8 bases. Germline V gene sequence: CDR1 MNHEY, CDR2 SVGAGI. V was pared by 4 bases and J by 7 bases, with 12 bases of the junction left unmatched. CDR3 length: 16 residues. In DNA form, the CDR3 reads TGTGCCAGCAGTTCTTGGGGGAGGACAGGGCCGAATGAGCAGTTCTTC. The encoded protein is CASSSWGRTGPNEQFF.

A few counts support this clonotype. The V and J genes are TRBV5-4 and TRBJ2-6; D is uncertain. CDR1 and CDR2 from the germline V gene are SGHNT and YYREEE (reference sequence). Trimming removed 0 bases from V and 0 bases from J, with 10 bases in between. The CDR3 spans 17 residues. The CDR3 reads CASSLAAAPSGANVLTF. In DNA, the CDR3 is TGTGCCAGCAGCTTGGCCGCCGCGCCCTCTGGGGCCAACGTCCTGACTTTC.

CDR3 bases: TGTGCCAGCAGCCTGAATTTAGCGGGAGGGGGCGCGGGGTCCTCCTACAATGAGCAGTTCTTC. Translating it yields CASSLNLAGGGAGSSYNEQFF. The chain carries TRBV7-2 and TRBJ2-1, with TRBD2 matching 11 bases. This CDR3 has 21 residues. CDR1 is SGHTA and CDR2 is FQGNSA in the germline V gene. J gave up 0 bases and V 5 bases, and 18 bases lay outside the gene matches.

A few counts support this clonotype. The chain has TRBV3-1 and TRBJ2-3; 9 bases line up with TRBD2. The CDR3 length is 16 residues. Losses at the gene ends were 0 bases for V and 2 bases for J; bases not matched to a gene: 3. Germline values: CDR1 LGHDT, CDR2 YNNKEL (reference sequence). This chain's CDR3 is CASSQEASGTTDTQYF. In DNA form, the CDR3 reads TGTGCCAGCAGCCAAGAGGCTAGCGGGACCACAGATACGCAGTATTTT.

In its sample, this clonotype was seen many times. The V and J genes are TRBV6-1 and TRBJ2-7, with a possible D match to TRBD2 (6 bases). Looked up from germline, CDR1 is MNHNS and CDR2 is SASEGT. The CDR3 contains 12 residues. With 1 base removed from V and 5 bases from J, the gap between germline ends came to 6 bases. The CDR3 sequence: CASSEVADEQYF. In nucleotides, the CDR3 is TGTGCCAGCAGTGAAGTAGCGGACGAGCAGTACTTC.

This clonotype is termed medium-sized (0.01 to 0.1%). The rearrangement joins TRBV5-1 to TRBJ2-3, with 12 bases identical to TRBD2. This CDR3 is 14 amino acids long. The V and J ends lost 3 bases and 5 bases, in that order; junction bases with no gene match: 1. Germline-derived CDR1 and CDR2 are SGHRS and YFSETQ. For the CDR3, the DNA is TGCGCCAGCAGCTGGGGACTAGCGGGAGATACGCAGTATTTT. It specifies CASSWGLAGDTQYF.

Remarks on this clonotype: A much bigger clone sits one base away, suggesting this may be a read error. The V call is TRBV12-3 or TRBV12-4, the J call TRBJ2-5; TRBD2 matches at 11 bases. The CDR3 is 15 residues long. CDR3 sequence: CTSSPRLAGIETQYF. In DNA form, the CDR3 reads TGTACCAGCAGTCCTCGACTAGCGGGGATCGAGACCCAGTACTTC.

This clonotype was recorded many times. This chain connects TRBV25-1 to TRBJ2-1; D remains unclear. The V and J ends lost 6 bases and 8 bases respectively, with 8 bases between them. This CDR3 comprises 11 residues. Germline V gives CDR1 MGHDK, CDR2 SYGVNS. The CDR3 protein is CASRGFDEQFF. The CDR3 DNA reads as TGTGCCAGCAGGGGGTTCGATGAGCAGTTCTTC.

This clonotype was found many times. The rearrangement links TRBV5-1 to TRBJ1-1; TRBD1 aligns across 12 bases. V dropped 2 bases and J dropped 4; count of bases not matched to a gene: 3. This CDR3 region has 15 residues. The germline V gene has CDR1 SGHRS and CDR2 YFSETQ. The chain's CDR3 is CASSFGTGGTTEAFF. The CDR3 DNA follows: TGCGCCAGCAGCTTTGGGACAGGGGGCACCACTGAAGCTTTCTTT.